The clone carrying this T cell receptor delta chain was detected only a few times. One base separates it from a far larger clone, so it is likely a read error. This sample stems from a study of gamma-delta T cells after stem cell transplantation. TCRdb reran clone calling via CATT on the RT-PCR reads. This sample has fewer than 1,500 delta-chain clones, with 6.5% found just once. CDR3 size: 17 residues. Germline values: CDR1 GEAIGNYY, CDR2 EKD. Sequencing input: gamma-delta T cells. The TCR sequence derives from a human donor. It is not recorded whose cells these are; they may come from a transplant donor. The genes are TRDV2 and TRDJ1, with 8 nucleotides matching TRDD3. DNA of the CDR3: TGTGCCCGTGACCCTGTGCTGGGGGAAGATTTCACCGATAAACTCATCTTT. Protein: CARDPVLGEDFTDKLIF.